This T cell receptor beta chain was sequenced during a study of shared clonotypes between healthy human individuals. CDR1 and CDR2 from the germline V gene are SNHLY and FYNNEI. This CDR3 contains 17 residues. The V segment lost 1 base and the J segment 2 bases; nucleotides outside the gene matches: 5. All donors were Caucasian adults living in Nashville, Tennessee. The table came from immunoSEQ multiplex PCR; TCRdb's copy has only in-frame clones and leaves some out. The sample holds about 2.3 million clones; roughly 93% are singletons and the top ten take roughly 0.36%. The TCR comes from a man aged 18 to 30 in good health. Some clones in this sample may be carry-over from other donors' samples. The specimen was naive CD4+ T cells from PBMCs. The subset here: CD45RA+ positively selected. V gene TRBV2 combines with J gene TRBJ2-6; 7 bases fit TRBD2. The chain's CDR3 is CASSEERGGAGANVLTF. In DNA form, the CDR3 reads TGTGCCAGCAGTGAAGAGCGGGGAGGGGCTGGGGCCAACGTCCTGACTTTC.